These T cell receptor beta chains were read from a single sample in a study of blood T cells in healthy people across ages. TCRdb ran MiXCR on the 5' RACE reads and lists one entry per CDR3 protein. This sample has about 780,000 distinct CDR3 sequences, with about 47% found just once. The sample taken for sequencing was blood. The receptors were sampled from an elderly man in good health. The conserved cysteine and the conserved F or W are not part of the CDR3 here. The order of the fields is clone size, CDR3 length, J gene, V gene, CDR3 protein. Size values are once, few and many counts, or a class for expanded clones, and some rows have none.

>NA|11|NA|TRBV10-3
ATATGGQETQF
>NA|13|TRBJ2-1|TRBV15
ATSRDGRSYNEQF
>NA|11|TRBJ2-2|TRBV7-9
ASREVSVGELF
>many|16|TRBJ2-1|TRBV14
ASSHNTMLARWDNEQF
>NA|17|TRBJ2-1|TRBV5-6
ASRLRPTSGRRSYNEQF
>few|13|TRBJ2-3|TRBV5-1
ASSLALGERDTQY
>NA|12|TRBJ2-3|TRBV7-2
ASSIVGNTDTQY
>NA|12|TRBJ2-3|TRBV7-2
ASSLGVAVDTQY
>NA|13|TRBJ2-7|TRBV20-1
SAPFPLIFSYEQY
>NA|12|TRBJ2-7|TRBV18
ASSPSGTGHEQY
>NA|13|TRBJ2-7|TRBV7-2
AGSPGVFSLYEQY
>NA|13|TRBJ2-7|TRBV28
ASRRSGTGAYEQY
>many|12|TRBJ2-1|TRBV29-1
SVVAGGLGNEQF
>NA|10|TRBJ2-1|TRBV20-1
SGGGPGDEQF
>many|9|TRBJ2-7|TRBV7-2
ASSASYEQY
>NA|14|NA|TRBV15
ATSRAGSSGQETQY
>NA|12|TRBJ2-3|TRBV12-3/TRBV12-4
ASRKAGGSDTQY
>NA|14|TRBJ2-3|TRBV7-8
ASSLGQGWGTDTQY
>NA|14|TRBJ2-1|TRBV19
ASSIDLGQGLGEQF
>NA|13|TRBJ1-1|TRBV12-3/TRBV12-4
ASSLVWVDFTKAF
>NA|16|TRBJ2-3|TRBV4-1
ASSRETPGLNFGDTQY
>NA|19|TRBJ2-3|TRBV7-8
ASSLVTGGTSGFHGPDTQY
>NA|12|TRBJ1-2|TRBV28
ASSLVKGRRGYT
>NA|12|TRBJ2-3|TRBV5-1
ASRVAASTDAQY
>NA|11|TRBJ2-4|TRBV3-1
ASSQGPSGGSY
>few|12|TRBJ2-7|TRBV10-3
AIKAQGATYEQY
>NA|13|TRBJ2-5|TRBV25-1
ASSGVDLYQETQY
>many|11|TRBJ2-1|TRBV29-1
SVGQGGYNEQF
>NA|13|TRBJ2-7|TRBV20-1
SAHPGLTGAYEQY
>NA|14|TRBJ2-1|TRBV19
AGSTGTSGSWGEQF
>NA|11|TRBJ1-6|TRBV5-5
ASSSDRASPLH
>NA|10|TRBJ1-2|TRBV5-1
ASSVSRDGYT
>few|15|TRBJ2-1|TRBV7-2
ASSIGGGGSSYNEQF
>NA|13|TRBJ1-4|TRBV27
ASSLSTATNEKLF
>NA|13|TRBJ2-3|TRBV29-1
SVEPSGGGTDTQY
>NA|11|TRBJ1-2|TRBV30
AWSRPGNYGYT
>NA|13|TRBJ2-3|TRBV24-1
ATSVLRGARDTQY
>few|13|TRBJ2-2|TRBV29-1
SVALAGGPTGELF
>NA|11|TRBJ2-1|TRBV7-3
ASHGTSSNEQF